This TCR beta chain was recovered during a study of Ad26.COV2.S vaccination and SARS-CoV-2 variants. Details on this clone: The antigen remains undetermined.

Germline loops: CDR1 SNHLY, CDR2 FYNNEI. The CDR3 spans 13 residues. Trimming removed 7 bases from V and 6 bases from J, with 16 bases in between. Treatment defined: 19 received Ad26.COV2.S at low or high dose, single or two shots; about 5 received placebo; per-sample allocation not given. Samples analyzed were those drawn on day 63 after the first vaccine or placebo injection. In the vaccine, an Ad26 vector expressed the SARS-CoV-2 spike of the Wuhan strain. General study results and limits: The TCR breadth and depth analyses may have understated or missed part of the total T cell responses.

Produced via immunoSEQ multiplex PCR; TCRdb's table is partial and in-frame only. This table has roughly 510,000 clones, 87% appearing once. The clonotype was recovered from a person aged 18-60 years who received the Ad26.COV2.S COVID-19 vaccine or a placebo. V and J are TRBV2 and TRBJ2-7; D may be TRBD1 or TRBD2 (5 bases each). Sequencing used peripheral blood, obtained in a trial of Ad26.COV2.S vaccine versus placebo. The CDR3 loop reads CASKGSGVAEQYF. The CDR3 DNA reads TGTGCCAGCAAGGGGAGTGGGGTGGCCGAGCAGTACTTC.